This TCR beta chain came from a study of blood T cells in healthy people across ages. Regarding the study as a whole: Naive T cell percentage strongly correlated with TCR beta diversity. Roughly linearly, TCR beta diversity per million T cells fell as age increased.

Sample-barcoded 5' priming and a J-beta primer mix drove a second PCR of roughly 6 to 12 cycles. TCRdb reanalysed the 5' RACE reads using MiXCR and keeps one entry per CDR3 protein. The sample holds 790,000 or so distinct CDR3 sequences, around three fifths seen once. As for this clonotype: Its matching antigen is unknown.

CDR3 length: 15 residues. After removal of 5 bases from V and 5 bases from J, the junction contained 9 bases not matched to a gene. In germline, CDR1 is SGHTA, CDR2 FQGNSA. The chain joins TRBV7-2 to TRBJ2-3; TRBD2 agrees at 8 bases. This clonotype was obtained from a man aged 35 to 55 in good health. The sample consisted of blood. The CDR3: CASSGRRGGQDTQYF. CDR3 sequence (DNA): TGTGCCAGCAGCGGGAGGCGCGGGGGGCAAGATACGCAGTATTTT.